This TCR beta chain was identified during a study of blood T cell repertoires in COVID-19 (dated by TCRdb to about 2020). For context, the study as a whole: Samples covering the acute and convalescent phases of COVID-19 were provided by collaborators in the United States, Italy and Spain. The repertoires were released in a freely available public database intended as a resource for research on the immune response to SARS-CoV-2. Subjects who had been exposed to COVID-19, were actively infected with it, or had recovered from it provided the deeply sampled blood TCRbeta repertoires that made up the dataset. Sample metadata almost always included a de-identified subject ID, COVID-19 status, age in years and sex. The material from the prospective study consisted of cDNA or gDNA derived from T cells, B-cell-depleted T cells, or PBMCs. Where HLA class I and class II types were available, the types were taken from metadata supplied by the sample provider, not from assay-based typing. The samples were drawn from two sources: the first 160 participants of the ongoing ImmuneRACE study, and approximately 1,300 subjects contributed by 6 global collaborators. Study-level results and caveats: The quantity of clinical and demographic metadata differed by source and by participant and was supplied without curation.

TCRbeta CDR3 regions were amplified from genomic DNA using the immunoSEQ Assay, a bias-controlled multiplex PCR. Under the source paper's analysis protocol: Within the assay, amplification of reference gene primers was used to estimate how many nucleated cells each sample contained. To quantify the absolute abundance of each unique TCRbeta CDR3 rearrangement, sequence reads were collapsed and filtered. For each sample, productive Simpson clonality was calculated as the square root of Simpson's diversity index across productive rearrangements. As stored in TCRdb, this immuneACCESS dataset retains in-frame rearrangements with V and J assigned. A fraction of the clones does not appear; measured against another copy, unresolved V genes explain less than half of the discrepancy, and the remainder lacks a known reason. The DNA gave D and trimming, while V, J and clone size come from that table. Within this sample are 200,000 to 250,000 clones, with around 90% of them counted one time only. The ten biggest clones cover 0.85% to 0.9% of the sample.

V trim: 5 bases; J trim: 4 bases; unmatched bases: 1. CDR3 length: 15 amino acids, cysteine to phenylalanine. CDR3 DNA only is kept here, 45 bases in frame from base 1. CDR1 and CDR2, looked up from the germline V gene, are SGHTA and FQGNSA. Participants in the prospective study were aged about 18 to 90 years, lived in more than 20 United States geographic areas, and enrolled through a virtual design. In the prospective study, cohorts were assigned on the basis of participant-reported clinical history obtained from a screening survey and a study questionnaire. Exposed participants had been in contact with someone with a PCR-confirmed or clinician-diagnosed COVID-19 case within 2 weeks of study entry. In the prospective study, mobile phlebotomists collected whole blood, serum and a nasopharyngeal or oropharyngeal swab from each participant. Participants in the prospective study had the option to provide additional blood draws and questionnaires over a 2-month period. Prospective study blood samples were shipped either frozen or at room temperature before DNA extraction.

On this clone itself: This receptor's antigen is unknown. Qualities for individual bases were not recorded, and no much larger clone is one base off.

This receptor was identified in a man in his fifties who had been exposed to COVID-19. Material for sequencing was PBMCs or T cells enriched from blood (not recorded which). The V gene is TRBV7-2 and the J gene is TRBJ2-1, with 14 middle bases fitting TRBD2. The CDR3 amino acid sequence is: CASSRTSGGYNEQFF. DNA sequence: TGTGCCAGCAGCAGGACTAGCGGGGGGTACAATGAGCAGTTCTTC.